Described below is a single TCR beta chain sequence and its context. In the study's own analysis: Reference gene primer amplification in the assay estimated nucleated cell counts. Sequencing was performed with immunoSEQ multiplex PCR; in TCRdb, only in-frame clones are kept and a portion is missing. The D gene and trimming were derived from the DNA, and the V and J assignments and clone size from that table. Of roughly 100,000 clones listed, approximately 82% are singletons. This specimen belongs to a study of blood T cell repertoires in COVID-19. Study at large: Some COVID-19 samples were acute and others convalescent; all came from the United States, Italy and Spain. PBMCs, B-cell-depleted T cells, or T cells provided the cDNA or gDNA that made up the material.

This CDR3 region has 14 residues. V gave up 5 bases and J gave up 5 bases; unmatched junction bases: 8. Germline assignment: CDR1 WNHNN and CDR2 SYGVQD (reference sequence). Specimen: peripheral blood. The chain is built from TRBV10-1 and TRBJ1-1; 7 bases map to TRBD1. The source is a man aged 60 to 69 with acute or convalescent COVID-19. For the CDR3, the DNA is TGCGCCAGCAGTTGGGGGACAGAAGGAACTGAAGCTTTCTTT. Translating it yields CASSWGTEGTEAFF.